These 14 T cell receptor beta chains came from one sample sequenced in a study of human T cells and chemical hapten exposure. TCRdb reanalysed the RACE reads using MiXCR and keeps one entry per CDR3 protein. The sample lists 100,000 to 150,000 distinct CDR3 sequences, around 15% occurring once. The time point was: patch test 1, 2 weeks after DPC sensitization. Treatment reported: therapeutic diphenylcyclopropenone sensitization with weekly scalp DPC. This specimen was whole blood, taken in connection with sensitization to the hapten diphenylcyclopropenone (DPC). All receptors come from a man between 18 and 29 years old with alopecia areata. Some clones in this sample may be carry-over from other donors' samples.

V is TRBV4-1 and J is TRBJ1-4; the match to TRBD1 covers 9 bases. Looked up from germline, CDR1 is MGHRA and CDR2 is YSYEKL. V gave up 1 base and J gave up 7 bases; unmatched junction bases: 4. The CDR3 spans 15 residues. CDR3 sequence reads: CASSQAGQGSEKLFF. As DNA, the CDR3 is TGCGCCAGCAGCCAAGCGGGACAGGGAAGTGAAAAACTGTTTTTT.

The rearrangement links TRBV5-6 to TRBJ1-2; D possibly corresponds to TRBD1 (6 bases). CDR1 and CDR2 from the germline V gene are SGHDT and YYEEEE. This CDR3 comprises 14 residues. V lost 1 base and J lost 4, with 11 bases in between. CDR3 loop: CASSLPGGSYGYTF. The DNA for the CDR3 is TGTGCCAGCAGCTTGCCCGGGGGCAGCTATGGCTACACCTTC.

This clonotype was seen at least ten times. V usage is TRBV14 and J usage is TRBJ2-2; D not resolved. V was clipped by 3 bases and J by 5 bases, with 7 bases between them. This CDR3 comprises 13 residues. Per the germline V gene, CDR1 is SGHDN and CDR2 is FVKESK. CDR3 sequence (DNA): TGTGCCAGCAGCCAGACAAGAACCGGGGAGCTGTTTTTT. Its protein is CASSQTRTGELFF.

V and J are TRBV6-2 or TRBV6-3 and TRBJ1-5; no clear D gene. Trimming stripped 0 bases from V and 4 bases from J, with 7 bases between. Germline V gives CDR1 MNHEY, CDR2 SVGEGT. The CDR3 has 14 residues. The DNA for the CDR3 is TGTGCCAGCAGTTACTCCGTGGAAAATCAGCCCCAGCATTTT. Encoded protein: CASSYSVENQPQHF.

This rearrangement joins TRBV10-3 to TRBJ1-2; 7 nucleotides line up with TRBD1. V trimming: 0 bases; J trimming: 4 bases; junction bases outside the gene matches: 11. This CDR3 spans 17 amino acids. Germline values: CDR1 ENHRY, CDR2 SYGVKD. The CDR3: CAISESLRQGLLYGYTF. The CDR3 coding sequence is TGTGCCATCAGTGAGTCTCTTAGACAGGGATTGCTCTATGGCTACACCTTC.

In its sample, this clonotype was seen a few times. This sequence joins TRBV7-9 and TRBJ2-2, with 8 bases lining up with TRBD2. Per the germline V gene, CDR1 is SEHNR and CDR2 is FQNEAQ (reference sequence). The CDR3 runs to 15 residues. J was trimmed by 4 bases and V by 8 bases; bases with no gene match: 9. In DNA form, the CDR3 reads TGTGCCAGCGGGGTTGGTCTAGCGGGCACCGGGGAGCTGTTTTTT. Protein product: CASGVGLAGTGELFF.

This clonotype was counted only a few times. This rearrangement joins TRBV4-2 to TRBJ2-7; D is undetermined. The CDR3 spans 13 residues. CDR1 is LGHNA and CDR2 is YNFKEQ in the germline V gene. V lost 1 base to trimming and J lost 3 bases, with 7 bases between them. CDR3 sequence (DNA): TGTGCCAGCAGCCAAGGGCGGAACTACGAGCAGTACGTC. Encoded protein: CASSQGRNYEQYV.

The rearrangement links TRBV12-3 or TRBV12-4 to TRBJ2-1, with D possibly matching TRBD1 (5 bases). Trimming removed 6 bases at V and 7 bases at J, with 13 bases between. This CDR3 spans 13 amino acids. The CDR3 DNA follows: TGTGCCAGCAGACCCAGGGTCTCGAATGAGCAGTTCTTC. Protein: CASRPRVSNEQFF.

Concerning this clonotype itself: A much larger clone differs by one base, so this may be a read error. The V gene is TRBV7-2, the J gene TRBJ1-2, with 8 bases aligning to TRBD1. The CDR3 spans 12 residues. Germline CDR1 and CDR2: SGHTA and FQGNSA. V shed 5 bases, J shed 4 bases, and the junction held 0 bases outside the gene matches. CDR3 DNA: TGTGCCAGCAGCCAGGGGGCCTATGGCTACACCTTC. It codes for CASSQGAYGYTF.

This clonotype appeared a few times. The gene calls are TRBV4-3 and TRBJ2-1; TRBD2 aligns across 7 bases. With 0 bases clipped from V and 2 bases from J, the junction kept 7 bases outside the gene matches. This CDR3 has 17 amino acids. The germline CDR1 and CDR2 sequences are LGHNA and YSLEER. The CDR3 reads CASSQDRGGGTYNEQFF. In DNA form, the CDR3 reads TGCGCCAGCAGCCAAGATCGAGGCGGGGGAACCTACAATGAGCAGTTCTTC.

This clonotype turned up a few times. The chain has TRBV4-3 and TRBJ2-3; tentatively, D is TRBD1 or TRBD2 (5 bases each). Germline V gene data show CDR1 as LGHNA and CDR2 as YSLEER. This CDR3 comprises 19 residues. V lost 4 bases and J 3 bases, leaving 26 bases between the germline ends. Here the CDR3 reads CASSLTSGRDPRRTDTQYF. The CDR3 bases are TGCGCCAGCAGCCTAACCTCCGGCCGGGACCCCAGAAGGACAGATACGCAGTATTTT.

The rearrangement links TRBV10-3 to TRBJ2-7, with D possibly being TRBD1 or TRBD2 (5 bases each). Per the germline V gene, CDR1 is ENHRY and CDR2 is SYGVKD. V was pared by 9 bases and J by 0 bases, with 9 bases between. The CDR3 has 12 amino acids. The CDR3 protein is CAIGTISYEQYF. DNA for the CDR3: TGTGCCATTGGGACGATCTCCTACGAGCAGTACTTC.

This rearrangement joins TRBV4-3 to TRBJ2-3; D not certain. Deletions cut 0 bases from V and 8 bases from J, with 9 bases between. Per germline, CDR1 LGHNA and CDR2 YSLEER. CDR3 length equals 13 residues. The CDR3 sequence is CASSQEQWGTQYF. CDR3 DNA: TGCGCCAGCAGCCAAGAACAGTGGGGTACGCAGTATTTT.

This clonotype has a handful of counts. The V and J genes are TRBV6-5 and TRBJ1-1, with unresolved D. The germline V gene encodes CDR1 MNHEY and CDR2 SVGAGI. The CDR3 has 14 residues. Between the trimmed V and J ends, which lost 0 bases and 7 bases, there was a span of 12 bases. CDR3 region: CASSYSIWALEAFF. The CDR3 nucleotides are TGTGCCAGCAGTTACTCAATATGGGCCCTTGAAGCTTTCTTT.